The present T cell receptor beta chain was sequenced within a study of control samples from healthy donors and cancer patients. The protocol was immunoSEQ multiplex PCR, while the TCRdb copy is restricted to in-frame clones and leaves out a portion. The data show a few hundred thousand clones, 75% to 95% seen once. J gave up 6 bases and V 4 bases, and 9 bases lay outside the gene matches. Per germline, CDR1 SNHLY and CDR2 FYNNEI. This CDR3 contains 15 residues. The chain combines TRBV2 with TRBJ2-5, with 9 bases that match TRBD1. The receptor was isolated from a man aged 40-50 years with head and neck cancer. The sequenced sample was PBMCs. The CDR3 reads CASSARRTGEKTQYF. The CDR3 coding sequence is TGTGCCAGCAGTGCAAGAAGGACAGGGGAAAAGACCCAGTACTTC.